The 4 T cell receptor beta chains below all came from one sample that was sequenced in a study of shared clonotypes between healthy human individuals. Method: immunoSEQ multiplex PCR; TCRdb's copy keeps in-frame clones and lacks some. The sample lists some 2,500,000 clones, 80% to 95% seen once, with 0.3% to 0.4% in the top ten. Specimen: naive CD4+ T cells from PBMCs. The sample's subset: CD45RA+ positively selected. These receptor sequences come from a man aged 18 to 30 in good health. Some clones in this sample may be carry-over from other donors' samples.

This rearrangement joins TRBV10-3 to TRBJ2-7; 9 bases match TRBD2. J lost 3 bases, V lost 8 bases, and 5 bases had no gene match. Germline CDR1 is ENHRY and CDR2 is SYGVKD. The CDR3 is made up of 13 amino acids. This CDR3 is CAIAQREVYEQYF. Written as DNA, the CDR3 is TGTGCCATCGCCCAGCGGGAGGTCTACGAGCAGTACTTC.

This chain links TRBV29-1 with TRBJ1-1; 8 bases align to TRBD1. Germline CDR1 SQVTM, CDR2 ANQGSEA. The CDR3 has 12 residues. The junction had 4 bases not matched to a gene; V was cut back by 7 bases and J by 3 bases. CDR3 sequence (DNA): TGCAGCGAAACAGGGGGGGACACTGAAGCTTTCTTT. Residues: CSETGGDTEAFF.

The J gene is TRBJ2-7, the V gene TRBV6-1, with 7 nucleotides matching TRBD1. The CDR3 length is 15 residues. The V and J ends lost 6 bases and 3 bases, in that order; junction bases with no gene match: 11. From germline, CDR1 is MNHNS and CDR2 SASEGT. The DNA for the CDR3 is TGTGCCAGCAGGCTGGACCCGGGACAGATCTACGAGCAGTACTTC. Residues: CASRLDPGQIYEQYF.

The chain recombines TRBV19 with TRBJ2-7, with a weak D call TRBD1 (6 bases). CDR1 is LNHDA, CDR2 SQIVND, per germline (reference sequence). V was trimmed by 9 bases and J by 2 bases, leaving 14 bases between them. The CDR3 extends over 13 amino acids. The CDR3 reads CASSLGTTYEQYF. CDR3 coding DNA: TGTGCCAGCTCCTTGGGGACAACCTACGAGCAGTACTTC.